The entry that follows covers one T cell receptor (beta chain) sequence. This clonotype was seen at least ten times. Its antigen is currently not known. No base qualities exist here, and no much larger clone lies one base off it. Ophthalmopathy patients had moderately to severely active disease, with a Clinical Activity Score of 3 or more, a NOSPECS grade of 4 or more, and a disease duration of less than 3 months. Exclusion was applied to patients with uncontrolled infections, other autoimmune diseases, pregnancy or lactation. Diagnoses were established on the basis of clinical symptoms, serum thyroxine and TRAb, thyroid ultrasound, and orbital computed tomography. PBMCs were separated from about 10 ml of fresh peripheral blood using Ficoll-Paque density gradient centrifugation. Trizol reagent was used to extract total RNA, and RNA quality was then checked on an Agilent 2100 Bioanalyzer. The sample belongs to a study of T cells in Graves' hyperthyroidism and ophthalmopathy (dated by TCRdb to about 2019). Study-wide context: Peripheral blood was sampled at the time of initial diagnosis, prior to any treatment. After blood sampling, hyperthyroidism patients were treated with methimazole at a starting dose of 30 mg daily, and ophthalmopathy patients were treated with high-dose intravenous methylprednisolone. The paper reports TCR Vbeta CDR3 sequencing of some 140 peripheral blood samples: 43 ophthalmopathy, fewer than 80 hyperthyroidism and some 17 progressor patients. To identify TCR V-J signatures that set the groups apart, the researchers used a discovery cohort of 90 to 100 patients, made up of 40 to 45 with Graves' ophthalmopathy and 57 with stable Graves' hyperthyroidism. The 100 or so discovery patients were randomly divided into training and test sets at a 7:3 ratio. Whether ophthalmopathy could be predicted prospectively was tested in an independent validation cohort made up of approximately 19 hyperthyroidism patients plus 17 patients who later progressed to ophthalmopathy. In addition, the study compared T-cell repertoires in thyroid tissue and in blood from 6 or 7 Graves' hyperthyroidism patients.

CDR1 and CDR2, per the germline V gene, are SGHTA and FQGTGA. V is pared back by 5 bases and J by 8 bases, with 16 bases lying between the germline termini. The CDR3, from cysteine to phenylalanine, totals 14 residues. The retained sequence is limited to the CDR3, 42 bases, with the frame set at the first base. The TCR beta CDR3 regions were amplified from RNA transcripts. For the first round of RT-PCR on the TCR CDR3, the HTBI primer set was used together with the Qiagen OneStep RT-PCR kit. A second multiplex PCR round built the libraries, followed by size selection and purification. Paired-end sequencing of the libraries was performed with 100 bp reads on an Illumina HiSeq2000. In the original analysis: Raw data were processed with SOAPnuke, discarding reads with adapters, uncalled bases, mean Phred below 15, or no exact constant-primer or identifier match. COPE v1.2.5 was used to merge high-quality paired reads, and clonotypes were defined as unique nucleotide sequences. MiTCR v1.1 was used to align clonotypes to the IMGT TRBV, TRBD and TRBJ reference segments. The analysis was restricted to V-J combinations with a frequency above 0.0001, which together covered roughly 99% of the repertoires. The TCS score was defined as F50 (clonal expansion) divided by E x V (chaos), with BLOSUM62-based TCRdist calculated between CDR3 peptides within each V-J. Welch's t-statistics and random forest reduced around 510 V-J features to 10 to 15, which were used in a naive Bayes classifier (R e1071). The public reads were reanalyzed by TCRdb: fastp trimming at Q25, MiXCR alignment, in-frame beta chains only. Under each unique CDR3 protein, matching rows form one entry showing the most common genes and DNA. V and J calls and clone size were set by TCRdb, not the authors. Present in this sample are some 550,000 distinct CDR3 sequences, roughly a sixth of which were seen just once. Under 3.5% of the sample comes from the top ten.

Study-wide findings and limitations: A 13 V-J signature model separated ophthalmopathy from stable hyperthyroidism, with 87.88% sensitivity and roughly 81% specificity in cross-validation and 80%/75% in testing. During validation, the model predicted progression to ophthalmopathy a median of approximately 6 months ahead of onset, with around 65% sensitivity and 72% to 85% specificity. Sample size was not statistically predetermined, and investigators were not blinded to group allocation. Blood samples also contained most of the expanded thyroid clonotypes (frequency above 0.001), which suggests that blood repertoires may reflect thyroid immune responses.

Sequences were obtained from blood. Recombination linked TRBV7-3 to TRBJ2-1, with TRBD2 tentatively as D gene (6 bases match). The source is a middle-aged woman with Graves' ophthalmopathy. The DNA sequence is as follows: TGTGCCAGCAGCGCCAGACTAGTAGACGATGAGCAGTTCTTC. Translated, it gives CASSARLVDDEQFF.